Given below is one TCR beta chain in context. The target antigen is unknown. TCRdb re-analysed the reads in MiXCR, keeping a single row per CDR3 protein. This table has about 85,000 distinct CDR3 sequences, about 45% appearing once. The data are from a study of T cell repertoires in cytomegalovirus infection. The overall study: Well-studied HLA-B-restricted epitopes and recently identified HLA-C-restricted epitopes of CMV were both used in the study. Matching HLA type and CMV infection were both indicated by public TCR beta signatures.

This CDR3 has 14 residues. From germline, CDR1 is MNHEY and CDR2 SMNVEV (reference sequence). V dropped 5 bases and J dropped 10; count of bases not matched to a gene: 12. This clonotype originated in a human donor in good health (CMV status not recorded). Some clones in this sample may be carry-over from other donors' samples. The V and J genes are TRBV27 and TRBJ2-3; TRBD2 matches 7 bases. The material was CD8+ T cells from cultured PBMCs, obtained from culture after CMV antigen stimulation. The CDR3 region has the DNA TGTGCCAGCAGTCCTGGACTAGTTCAAGTTTCGCAGTATTTT. As protein: CASSPGLVQVSQYF.